This T cell receptor (beta chain) was identified during a study of CD8 T cells in ankylosing spondylitis. In its sample, this clonotype was seen many times. Its antigen is not known. The CDR3 is 17 residues long. Germline V gene sequence: CDR1 SGDLS, CDR2 YYNGEE. Deletions cut 4 bases from V and 0 bases from J, with 14 bases between. For TCR beta, libraries came from quantitative 5'-RACE with molecular barcodes. TCRdb fed the 5' RACE reads into MiXCR, producing one record per CDR3 protein. In the table there are several thousand distinct CDR3 sequences, under 2.5% of which are singletons. Study-level findings and limits: Disease-associated clonotypes exhibited CD8+ identity and were relatively infrequent in peripheral blood. Reportedly, matched ankylosing spondylitis synovial fluid was significantly enriched for disease-linked clones. One TCR beta motif, made up of roughly 8 highly homologous variants, appeared characteristic of ankylosing spondylitis blood.

The genes are TRBV9 and TRBJ2-6, with D possibly being TRBD1 or TRBD2 (5 bases each). Sequences were obtained from blood, either unsorted or a sorted T cell fraction (not recorded which). The sequence came from a male donor with ankylosing spondylitis or in good health (not recorded which). For the CDR3, the DNA is TGTGCCAGCAGCCTCACAATGGGGGTCTCTGGGGCCAACGTCCTGACTTTC. It is translated as CASSLTMGVSGANVLTF.